This TCR beta chain was documented in a study of CD8+ T cells in alopecia areata. After isolation, RNA underwent reverse transcription to generate cDNA as the sequencing template. Clones were sequenced by immunoSEQ multiplex PCR, and TCRdb holds only the in-frame ones, with some missing. The profile shows approximately 130,000 clones, roughly 50% of them singletons. Germline loops: CDR1 SGHNT, CDR2 YYREEE (reference sequence). This CDR3 comprises 12 residues. With 9 bases removed from V and 4 bases from J, the gap between germline ends came to 11 bases. This receptor was identified in a human donor with alopecia areata. The rearrangement uses TRBV5-4 and TRBJ2-1, with D possibly matching TRBD2 (6 bases). Sequencing input: NKG2D-low CD8+ T cells sorted from blood. CDR3 sequence reads: CAIWDFYNEQFF. CDR3 nucleotides: TGTGCCATTTGGGACTTTTACAATGAGCAGTTCTTC. Based on the CDR3 plus reference TRBV5-4 and TRBJ2-1, the full variable domain is ETGVTQSPTHLIKTRGQQVTLRCSSQSGHNTVSWYQQALGQGPQFIFQYYREEENGRGNFPPRFSGLQFPNYSSELNVNALELDDSALYLCAIWDFYNEQFFGPGTRLTVL.